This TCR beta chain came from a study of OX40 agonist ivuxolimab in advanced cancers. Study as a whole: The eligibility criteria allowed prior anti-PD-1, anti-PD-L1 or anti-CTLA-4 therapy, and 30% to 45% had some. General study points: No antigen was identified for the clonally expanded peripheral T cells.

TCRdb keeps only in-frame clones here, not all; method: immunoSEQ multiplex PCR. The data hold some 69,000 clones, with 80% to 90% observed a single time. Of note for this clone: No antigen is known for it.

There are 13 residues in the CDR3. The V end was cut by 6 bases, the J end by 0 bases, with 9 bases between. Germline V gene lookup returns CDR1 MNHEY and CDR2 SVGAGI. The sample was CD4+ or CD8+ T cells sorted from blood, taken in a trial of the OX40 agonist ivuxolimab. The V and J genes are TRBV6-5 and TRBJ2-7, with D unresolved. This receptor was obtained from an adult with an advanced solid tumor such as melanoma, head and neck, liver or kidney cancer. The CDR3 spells CASSWRSSYEQYF. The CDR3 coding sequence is TGTGCCAGCAGCTGGCGGAGCTCCTACGAGCAGTACTTC.